This passage covers 3 T cell receptor beta chains from one sample sequenced in a study of a mutant IDH1 vaccine in newly diagnosed glioma (dated by TCRdb to the early 2020s). The library was obtained by the immunoSEQ multiplex PCR assay. As stored in TCRdb, this immuneACCESS dataset retains in-frame rearrangements with V and J assigned. A fraction of the clones does not appear; measured against another copy, unresolved V genes explain less than half of the discrepancy, and the remainder lacks a known reason. The sample table records 82,000 or so clones; roughly 85% of these occur just once. The ten largest clones take up around 2% of the sample. These receptors have no identified antigens. Read against the paper, the sample's time point label means: week 23, last vaccination. A 20-mer mutant IDH1 peptide at 300 micrograms in Montanide made up each vaccine dose, which was injected subcutaneously together with topical imiquimod.

The sample in question was PBMCs, obtained from a glioma patient whose treatment included an IDH1 peptide vaccine. The receptors here all came from a man aged 25-45 years with glioma. Some clones in this sample may be carry-over from other donors' samples.

The chain links TRBV7-2 to TRBJ2-5; the match to TRBD1 covers 9 bases. Near its end, the DNA agrees better with TRBJ2-7, so the J call may be wrong. The CDR3 is 15 residues long. The V gene's germline CDR1 is SGHTA and CDR2 FQGNSA. CDR3 nucleotides: TGTGCCAGCAGCTTATGGGGGACAGGGAACTACGAGCAGTACTTC. It specifies CASSLWGTGNYEQYF.

The chain couples TRBV6-1 to TRBJ1-4, with D hard to call. The germline CDR1 and CDR2 sequences are MNHNS and SASEGT. The CDR3 totals 14 residues. Trimming shortened V by 7 bases and J by 2 bases, and 11 bases separated the two germline ends. DNA for the CDR3: TGTGCCAGCAAAAGGGATACGACTAATGAAAAACTGTTTTTT. Translated: CASKRDTTNEKLFF.

J is TRBJ2-7 and V is TRBV7-9, with no clear D. The CDR3 length is 17 residues. V lost 5 bases, J lost 9 bases, and 29 bases lay in between. Per germline, CDR1 SEHNR and CDR2 FQNEAQ (reference sequence). The CDR3 coding sequence is TGTGCCAGCAGCCCAATTCCCCTTACCCGAAGGCCGCTGGGGCAGTACTTC. The encoded protein is CASSPIPLTRRPLGQYF.